These 16 T cell receptor beta chains originate from one sample sequenced in a study of graft-versus-host responses after intestinal transplantation. Their cognate antigens are unknown. TCRdb keeps only in-frame clones here, not all; method: immunoSEQ multiplex PCR. The repertoire holds approximately 93,000 clones, 80% to 95% seen once, with approximately 0.064% in the top ten. Here the sequenced sample was unstimulated CD8+ T cells sorted from spleen or lymph node cells, taken before transplant. These receptors were obtained from a human donor who was the organ donor for an intestinal transplant.

This rearrangement joins TRBV6-6 to TRBJ1-2; D is perhaps TRBD1 (5 bases). V was clipped by 8 bases and J by 3 bases, with 16 bases between them. The germline V gene has CDR1 MNHNY and CDR2 SVGAGI (reference sequence). The CDR3 has 14 residues. Here the CDR3 reads CASSSPQGYYGYTF. The CDR3 nucleotides are TGTGCCAGCTCAAGCCCCCAGGGATACTATGGCTACACCTTC.

This chain joins TRBV13 and TRBJ1-3; no definite D call. Looked up from germline, CDR1 is PRHDT and CDR2 is FYEKMQ (reference sequence). The V end was cut by 4 bases, the J end by 1 base, with 11 bases between. The CDR3 spans 15 residues. CDR3 loop: CASSSLHSSGNTIYF. In nucleotides, the CDR3 is TGTGCCAGCAGCTCCCTTCACAGTTCTGGAAACACCATATATTTT. Supplemented by reference TRBV13 and TRBJ1-3, the full variable domain reads AAGVIQSPRHLIKEKRETATLKCYPIPRHDTVYWYQQGPGQDPQFLISFYEKMQSDKGSIPDRFSAQQFSDYHSELNMSSLELGDSALYFCASSSLHSSGNTIYFGEGSWLTVV.

V usage is TRBV27 and J usage is TRBJ1-2; D is uncertain. The germline V and J ends were trimmed by 0 bases and 0 bases, with 8 bases remaining between them. This CDR3 spans 15 amino acids. Germline V gene data show CDR1 as MNHEY and CDR2 as SMNVEV (reference sequence). CDR3 amino acids: CASSLSNGANYGYTF. CDR3 bases: TGTGCCAGCAGTTTATCGAACGGGGCTAACTATGGCTACACCTTC.

The rearrangement uses TRBV10-3 and TRBJ1-3; TRBD1 is a possible D gene (6 bases). V lost 2 bases and J 4 bases, leaving 9 bases between the germline ends. The CDR3 length is 14 residues. The germline gives CDR1 ENHRY, CDR2 SYGVKD. CDR3 in amino acids: CAISETGFGNTIYF. As DNA, the CDR3 is TGTGCCATCAGTGAGACAGGGTTCGGAAACACCATATATTTT.

The chain links TRBV7-9 to TRBJ2-5; no firm D call. The CDR3 length is 13 residues. Trimming took off 3 bases at V and 1 base at J, with 6 bases between the two ends. Germline V lookup: CDR1 SEHNR, CDR2 FQNEAQ (reference sequence). Here the CDR3 reads CASSLVVQETQYF. The CDR3, as DNA: TGTGCCAGCAGCTTGGTAGTCCAAGAGACCCAGTACTTC.

The chain recombines TRBV4-1 with TRBJ2-1; 7 nucleotides line up with TRBD2. The germline V gene encodes CDR1 MGHRA and CDR2 YSYEKL. Trimming removed 9 bases from V and 10 bases from J; junction bases left unmatched: 18. The length of the CDR3 is 15 residues. CDR3 region: CASTRPGLNLEEQFF. The CDR3 nucleotides read TGCGCCAGTACCCGGCCGGGACTAAATCTCGAAGAGCAGTTCTTC.

The rearrangement joins TRBV5-8 to TRBJ2-7; tentatively, D is TRBD2 (5 bases). The CDR3 is 14 amino acids. Trimming cost V 2 bases and J 3 bases, with 12 bases left between them. Germline assignment: CDR1 SGHTS and CDR2 YDEGEE. CDR3 DNA: TGTGCCAGCAGCTTCCCGACGGGGATCTACGAGCAGTACTTC. It yields the protein CASSFPTGIYEQYF.

This clone was seen only once. The CDR3 bases are TGTGCCAGCAGCTTGTTGATTCGGCGCAGACCCCTCGCGAGGTATGGCTACACCTTC. Translated, it gives CASSLLIRRRPLARYGYTF. The chain employs TRBV5-6 and TRBJ1-2; the D is unclear. V lost 1 base and J 5 bases, leaving 27 bases between the germline ends. Germline-derived CDR1 and CDR2 are SGHDT and YYEEEE. This CDR3 has 19 amino acids. The complete variable domain, with remaining parts taken from reference TRBV5-6 and TRBJ1-2, reads DAGVTQSPTHLIKTRGQQVTLRCSPKSGHDTVSWYQQALGQGPQFIFQYYEEEERQRGNFPDRFSGHQFPNYSSELNVNALLLGDSALYLCASSLLIRRRPLARYGYTFGSGTRLTVV.

There are a few counts of this clone. The chain has TRBV5-4 and TRBJ1-2, with D maybe TRBD1 (6 bases). Germline V gene sequence: CDR1 SGHNT, CDR2 YYREEE (reference sequence). With 2 bases removed from V and 5 bases from J, the gap between germline ends came to 16 bases. This CDR3 has 15 amino acids. DNA of the CDR3: TGTGCCAGCAGCTTCAGGGGAGAGATCCTTTATGGCTACACCTTC. Its translation: CASSFRGEILYGYTF.

The chain has TRBV7-9 and TRBJ2-1; 13 bases are a match to TRBD2. The CDR3 has 14 amino acids. Trimming took 7 bases from V and 8 from J; bases not matched to a gene: 5. Germline assignment: CDR1 SEHNR and CDR2 FQNEAQ (reference sequence). This chain's CDR3 is CASTRLAGGYEQFF. CDR3 DNA: TGTGCCAGCACCCGACTAGCGGGAGGCTATGAGCAGTTCTTC.

This chain links TRBV11-1 with TRBJ1-1, with D possibly TRBD1 on 6 matching bases. Germline lookup yields CDR1 SGHAT and CDR2 FQDESV (reference sequence). The CDR3 consists of 16 residues. The V end was cut by 1 base, the J end by 9 bases, with 21 bases between. CDR3 region: CASSLGRAGALEKAFF. CDR3 coding DNA: TGTGCCAGCAGCTTAGGGAGAGCAGGGGCACTTGAAAAAGCTTTCTTT.

The rearrangement links TRBV5-1 to TRBJ1-4; maybe TRBD1 (6 bases). Deletions cut 4 bases from V and 8 bases from J, with 24 bases between. CDR3 size: 17 residues. Looked up from germline, CDR1 is SGHRS and CDR2 is YFSETQ. The CDR3 bases are TGCGCCAGCAGCCCGAGGGGGAGAACTATAGTGGGCGAAAAACTGTTTTTT. It yields the protein CASSPRGRTIVGEKLFF.

The rearrangement joins TRBV4-1 to TRBJ2-1; D gene uncertain. The V end was cut by 3 bases, the J end by 10 bases, with 16 bases between. CDR1 and CDR2 (germline): MGHRA, YSYEKL. The CDR3 runs to 14 residues. In nucleotides, the CDR3 is TGCGCCAGCAGCCAGTGGAGTTCTCCCGAGGAGCAGTTCTTC. Amino acids: CASSQWSSPEEQFF.

CDR3 residues: CASSFVAGGREQYF. CDR3 nucleotides: TGTGCCAGCAGTTTCGTAGCGGGAGGACGCGAGCAGTACTTC. The chain uses TRBV27 and TRBJ2-7; 10 nucleotides match TRBD2. The trim removed 3 bases at V and 6 bases at J, leaving 5 bases unmatched. The germline V gene encodes CDR1 MNHEY and CDR2 SMNVEV (reference sequence). This CDR3 has 14 residues.

In this sample, this clone turned up once. The chain combines TRBV19 with TRBJ1-5, with D perhaps matching TRBD1 (5 bases). The CDR3 is made up of 15 amino acids. Germline V lookup: CDR1 LNHDA, CDR2 SQIVND (reference sequence). V was shortened by 5 bases and J by 0 bases, with 11 bases between the two germline ends. For the CDR3, the DNA is TGTGCCAGTAGTTGGGGGGAGCTTAGCAATCAGCCCCAGCATTTT. Protein sequence: CASSWGELSNQPQHF.

V gene TRBV7-3 combines with J gene TRBJ2-1, with 9 bases fitting TRBD2. Trimming removed 0 bases from V and 6 bases from J; junction bases left unmatched: 6. The CDR3 loop spans 16 amino acids. Germline-derived CDR1 and CDR2 are SGHTA and FQGTGA. CDR3 sequence (DNA): TGTGCCAGCAGCTTAACCGGCGGGGGGGCTTTCAATGAGCAGTTCTTC. Translation gives CASSLTGGGAFNEQFF. Full variable domain (outside the CDR3, taken from reference TRBV7-3 and TRBJ2-1): GAGVSQTPSNKVTEKGKYVELRCDPISGHTALYWYRQSLGQGPEFLIYFQGTGAADDSGLPNDRFFAVRPEGSVSTLKIQRTERGDSAVYLCASSLTGGGAFNEQFFGPGTRLTVL.